This passage covers 29 T cell receptor beta chains from one sample sequenced in a study of control samples from healthy donors and cancer patients. The protocol was immunoSEQ multiplex PCR, while the TCRdb copy is restricted to in-frame clones and leaves out a portion. The repertoire holds tens of thousands of clones, 91% seen once, with about 12% in the top ten. Sequencing was carried out using PBMCs. These receptors came from a man aged 45 to 65 with lung cancer.

The rearrangement uses TRBV11-2 and TRBJ2-7; a weak D match, TRBD2 (7 bases). This CDR3 is 16 amino acids long. The V end lost 4 bases, the J end lost 3 bases, and 19 bases lay between the germline ends. CDR1 is SGHAT, CDR2 FQNNGV, per germline. The CDR3: CASSSRGASGSYEQYF. The CDR3 region has the DNA TGTGCCAGCAGCTCCCGGGGGGCTAGCGGTAGCTACGAGCAGTACTTC.

This sequence joins TRBV11-2 and TRBJ2-7; D not certain. The germline CDR1 and CDR2 sequences are SGHAT and FQNNGV. The CDR3 runs 12 residues. V lost 5 bases, J lost 2 bases, and 7 bases lay in between. For the CDR3, the DNA is TGTGCCAGCAGCACGGTTACCTACGAGCAGTACTTC. It yields the protein CASSTVTYEQYF.

The chain carries TRBV3-1 (or the pseudogene TRBV3-2) and TRBJ2-5; a possible D gene is TRBD2 (6 bases). The CDR3 has 16 amino acids. The germline V gene encodes CDR1 LGHDT and CDR2 YNNKEL (reference sequence). Trimming took off 0 bases at V and 5 bases at J, with 16 bases between the two ends. The CDR3, as DNA: TGTGCCAGCAGCCAAGAGGCCCCGGAGGGCTCGGAGACCCAGTACTTC. It encodes CASSQEAPEGSETQYF.

This clone was detected once. This chain connects TRBV7-2 to TRBJ2-2; D gene ambiguous. The ends were cut back, 1 base at V and 4 bases at J, with 4 bases in the middle. CDR3 size: 13 residues. Germline V CDR1 and CDR2: SGHTA, FQGNSA. CDR3: CASSLGPTGELFF. Written as DNA, the CDR3 is TGTGCCAGCAGCTTAGGCCCCACCGGGGAGCTGTTTTTT.

The V call is TRBV7-9, the J call TRBJ2-7; D not resolved. CDR1 is SEHNR, CDR2 FQNEAQ, per germline (reference sequence). Trimming removed 5 bases at V and 4 bases at J, with 15 bases between. This CDR3 has 14 residues. In DNA form, the CDR3 reads TGTGCCAGCAGCCGTTCCCATGCCCTATACGAGCAGTACTTC. This translates into CASSRSHALYEQYF.

The chain has TRBV11-3 and TRBJ1-1, with D tentatively TRBD1 (5 bases). CDR3 length: 12 residues. Trimming shortened V by 6 bases and J by 7 bases, and 12 bases separated the two germline ends. Germline CDR1 reads SGHNT; CDR2 reads YENEEA. The CDR3 region has the DNA TGTGCCAGCAGGGGGCTTGAGGTTGAAGCTTTCTTT. Protein sequence: CASRGLEVEAFF.

This sequence joins TRBV30 and TRBJ1-5; maybe TRBD1 (5 bases). Germline lookup yields CDR1 GTSNPN and CDR2 SVGIG (reference sequence). Trimming removed 5 bases from V and 4 bases from J, with 9 bases in between. The CDR3 runs 12 residues. The CDR3 loop reads CAWDRPNQPQHF. CDR3 DNA: TGTGCCTGGGACAGACCTAATCAGCCCCAGCATTTT.

The rearrangement uses TRBV5-1 and TRBJ2-2; D is undetermined. Trimming pared 0 bases from V and 3 bases from J, leaving 9 bases between. The germline CDR1 and CDR2 sequences are SGHRS and YFSETQ. The CDR3 covers 15 residues. As DNA, the CDR3 is TGCGCCAGCAGCTTGGGCACCATAGACACCGGGGAGCTGTTTTTT. As protein: CASSLGTIDTGELFF.

This chain connects TRBV7-3 to TRBJ2-6; weak D call: TRBD1 (6 bases). Deletions cut 5 bases from V and 2 bases from J, with 10 bases between. Germline CDR1 and CDR2: SGHTA and FQGTGA. This CDR3 is built from 15 residues. CDR3 protein: CASSQEGAGANVLTF. The CDR3 DNA reads TGTGCCAGCAGCCAAGAGGGGGCTGGGGCCAACGTCCTGACTTTC.

This chain links TRBV3-1 (or the pseudogene TRBV3-2) with TRBJ1-1, with D possibly matching TRBD1 (5 bases). Looked up from germline, CDR1 is LGHDT and CDR2 is YNNKEL (reference sequence). CDR3 length: 15 amino acids. The V end was cut by 1 base, the J end by 6 bases, with 15 bases between. The CDR3 coding sequence is TGTGCCAGCAGCCAAGGCCAGGCAGGGCATGCTGAAGCTTTCTTT. Amino acid sequence: CASSQGQAGHAEAFF.

The chain links TRBV18 to TRBJ1-1; D is uncertain. The CDR3 is 14 residues long. Germline assignment: CDR1 KGHSH and CDR2 LQKENI. Trimming left V 6 bases short and J 1 base short, with 12 bases between. The CDR3 sequence is CASSGEGGNTEAFF. CDR3 DNA sequence: TGTGCCAGCTCTGGGGAGGGAGGGAACACTGAAGCTTTCTTT.

The CDR3 bases are TGTGCCAGCAGTTGGTCCCACGGGAAGAACACTGAAGCTTTCTTT. It translates to CASSWSHGKNTEAFF. The rearrangement joins TRBV6-2 or TRBV6-3 to TRBJ1-1; the D is unclear. The CDR3 contains 15 residues. The germline V and J ends were trimmed by 4 bases and 1 base, with 13 bases remaining between them. The V gene's germline CDR1 is MNHEY and CDR2 SVGEGT.

In this sample, this clone turned up once. CDR3 nucleotides: TGCGCCAGCAGATCTAGCGGGGGGGCCCCAGATACGCAGTATTTT. Protein: CASRSSGGAPDTQYF. The V call is TRBV10-2, the J call TRBJ2-3; 12 bases are a match to TRBD2. The CDR3 is 15 amino acids. Germline trimming cut 6 bases from V and 4 bases from J; bases unmatched to any gene: 5. CDR1 and CDR2 (germline): WSHSY, SAAADI.

This clone was seen a few times. This chain connects TRBV12-3 or TRBV12-4 to TRBJ2-6; unclear D gene. V was clipped by 4 bases and J by 5 bases, with 6 bases between them. The CDR3 sequence is 13 residues long. In nucleotides, the CDR3 is TGTGCCAGCAGTTCCGTCTGGGCCAACGTCCTGACTTTC. Translating gives CASSSVWANVLTF.

The chain joins TRBV12-3 or TRBV12-4 to TRBJ2-5; D is ambiguous. Trimming removed 6 bases from V and 3 bases from J, with 8 bases in between. This CDR3 comprises 12 residues. The CDR3 coding sequence is TGTGCCAGCAGCCGTAGAGAAGAGACCCAGTACTTC. Its translation is CASSRREETQYF.

V gene TRBV7-9 combines with J gene TRBJ2-7; weak D call: TRBD2 (5 bases). Trimming cost V 6 bases and J 2 bases, with 14 bases left between them. Germline V CDR1 and CDR2: SEHNR, FQNEAQ (reference sequence). The CDR3 contains 14 residues. The CDR3 DNA sequence: TGTGCCAGCAGTCGGGATTCTTCTACCTACGAGCAGTACTTC. Translating it yields CASSRDSSTYEQYF. Full variable domain (rest looked up from reference TRBV7-9 and TRBJ2-7): DTGVSQNPRHKITKRGQNVTFRCDPISEHNRLYWYRQTLGQGPEFLTYFQNEAQLEKSRLLSDRFSAERPKGSFSTLEIQRTEQGDSAMYLCASSRDSSTYEQYFGPGTRLTVT.

This sequence joins TRBV2 and TRBJ2-2; the D gene is possibly TRBD2 (5 bases). The ends were cut back, 2 bases at V and 4 bases at J, with 5 bases in the middle. The CDR3 covers 13 residues. Germline V lookup: CDR1 SNHLY, CDR2 FYNNEI. CDR3: CASSELATGELFF. The CDR3 DNA sequence: TGTGCCAGCAGTGAACTAGCCACCGGGGAGCTGTTTTTT.

The chain couples TRBV2 to TRBJ1-2; TRBD1 is a possible D gene (5 bases). V was clipped by 5 bases and J by 7 bases, with 14 bases between them. The CDR3 contains 13 residues. The germline CDR1 and CDR2 sequences are SNHLY and FYNNEI. CDR3 DNA sequence: TGTGCCAGCAGTTATACGGACACCGGTGGCTACACCTTC. Its protein product is CASSYTDTGGYTF.

The chain combines TRBV11-2 with TRBJ2-1; 9 nucleotides align to TRBD2. CDR3 size: 19 residues. The V segment lost 5 bases and the J segment 3 bases; nucleotides outside the gene matches: 17. Per the germline V gene, CDR1 is SGHAT and CDR2 is FQNNGV. The DNA of the CDR3 is TGTGCCAGCAGCCCCACTCCGGGTAAGCGGGGGGCCTTCTACAATGAGCAGTTCTTC. Translated, it gives CASSPTPGKRGAFYNEQFF.

This clone was seen just once. V usage is TRBV7-2 and J usage is TRBJ2-1, with TRBD2 matching 12 bases. J was trimmed by 0 bases and V by 6 bases; bases with no gene match: 9. The CDR3 covers 18 residues. The germline V gene encodes CDR1 SGHTA and CDR2 FQGNSA. The CDR3 spells CASRRTSGVPSSYNEQFF. The CDR3 region has the DNA TGTGCCAGCAGACGGACTAGCGGGGTTCCAAGCTCCTACAATGAGCAGTTCTTC.

The gene calls are TRBV19 and TRBJ1-5; 11 nucleotides agree with TRBD1. This CDR3 contains 18 residues. V lost 3 bases to trimming and J lost 0 bases; unmatched junction nucleotides: 7. Germline assignment: CDR1 LNHDA and CDR2 SQIVND (reference sequence). CDR3 protein: CASSIFGQGANSNQPQHF. CDR3 in DNA: TGTGCCAGTAGTATTTTCGGACAGGGGGCTAATAGCAATCAGCCCCAGCATTTT.

The chain joins TRBV5-6 to TRBJ2-5, with D unresolved. The CDR3 is 14 amino acids. CDR1 SGHDT and CDR2 YYEEEE come from the germline V gene. Trimming removed 0 bases from V and 3 bases from J, with 9 bases in between. In DNA, the CDR3 is TGTGCCAGCAGCTTGGCCCTGGCAGAAGAGACCCAGTACTTC. It translates to CASSLALAEETQYF.

This chain joins TRBV11-3 and TRBJ2-7, with TRBD1 matching over 10 bases. The CDR3 loop spans 15 amino acids. Trimming removed 5 bases from V and 7 bases from J; junction bases left unmatched: 11. Germline CDR1 and CDR2: SGHNT and YENEEA. CDR3 DNA sequence: TGTGCCAGCAGCGCAGGTCCGGGACAGGGGTGGGAGCAGTACTTC. The encoded protein is CASSAGPGQGWEQYF.

V usage is TRBV11-2 and J usage is TRBJ2-5; D could derive from TRBD1 or TRBD2 (5 bases each). Germline V lookup: CDR1 SGHAT, CDR2 FQNNGV. The ends were cut back, 1 base at V and 1 base at J, with 7 bases in the middle. The CDR3 covers 14 residues. The CDR3 DNA sequence: TGTGCCAGCAGCTTAGCGGGGCGCCAAGAGACCCAGTACTTC. Its protein product is CASSLAGRQETQYF.

This CDR3 is CASSGGDRGETQYF. DNA of the CDR3: TGCGCCAGCAGCGGGGGGGACAGGGGAGAGACCCAGTACTTC. This chain joins TRBV5-1 and TRBJ2-5; 10 nucleotides align to TRBD1. CDR3 length: 14 amino acids. The germline V gene has CDR1 SGHRS and CDR2 YFSETQ. The V gene end was trimmed by 4 bases and the J gene end by 4 bases; junction bases not matched to a gene: 4.

This sequence joins TRBV6-2 or TRBV6-3 and TRBJ1-6, with 7 positions matching TRBD1. The length of the CDR3 is 17 residues. Germline CDR1 is MNHEY and CDR2 is SVGEGT. J lost 2 bases, V lost 6 bases, and 10 bases had no gene match. The CDR3 region is CASSTGQVRAYNSPLHF. The CDR3 nucleotides read TGTGCCAGCAGCACCGGACAGGTCCGAGCCTATAATTCACCCCTCCACTTT.

The chain combines TRBV24-1 with TRBJ1-2, with a possible D match to TRBD1 (5 bases). The length of the CDR3 is 14 residues. In germline, CDR1 is KGHDR, CDR2 SFDVKD. Trimming took 7 bases from V and 2 from J, leaving 13 bases between them. The chain's CDR3 is CATSTTEFNYGYTF. The CDR3, as DNA: TGTGCCACCAGCACGACAGAGTTCAACTATGGCTACACCTTC.

V and J are TRBV5-1 and TRBJ1-2; D possibly corresponds to TRBD1 (5 bases). The CDR3 has 13 amino acids. Germline assignment: CDR1 SGHRS and CDR2 YFSETQ. Trimming left V 4 bases short and J 5 bases short, with 12 bases between. This CDR3 is CASSVGTDYGYTF. The CDR3 DNA reads TGCGCCAGCAGCGTGGGGACGGATTATGGCTACACCTTC. The variable domain in full, with the rest retrieved from reference TRBV5-1 and TRBJ1-2, is KAGVTQTPRYLIKTRGQQVTLSCSPISGHRSVSWYQQTPGQGLQFLFEYFSETQRNKGNFPGRFSGRQFSNSRSEMNVSTLELGDSALYLCASSVGTDYGYTFGSGTRLTVV.

This chain joins TRBV5-8 and TRBJ1-1; D is undetermined. The CDR3 loop spans 15 amino acids. Per germline, CDR1 SGHTS and CDR2 YDEGEE. Trimming cost V 0 bases and J 3 bases, with 12 bases left between them. In DNA form, the CDR3 reads TGTGCCAGCAGCTTGGAGGCGGGCAGAGACACTGAAGCTTTCTTT. It specifies CASSLEAGRDTEAFF. The full variable domain, completed using reference TRBV5-8 and TRBJ1-1, is EAGVTQSPTHLIKTRGQQATLRCSPISGHTSVYWYQQALGLGLQFLLWYDEGEERNRGNFPPRFSGRQFPNYSSELNVNALELEDSALYLCASSLEAGRDTEAFFGQGTRLTVV.